The clone carrying this T cell receptor (beta chain) was counted a single time. The antigen remains unidentified. The CDR3 loop spans 12 amino acids. After removal of 6 bases from V and 8 bases from J, the junction contained 3 bases not matched to a gene. Germline V gene lookup returns CDR1 SGHAT and CDR2 FQNNGV. The data belong to a study of cytomegalovirus exposure and HLA in healthy donors. PCR used 60 Vbeta primers and 13 Jbeta primers. The protocol was immunoSEQ multiplex PCR, while the TCRdb copy is restricted to in-frame clones and leaves out a portion. The data contain roughly 60,000 clones, 77% of them seen just once; the ten biggest clones take up about 3.6%. General observations from the study: TCR beta V segments were, for the most part, productive about 87% or about 30% of the time in an earlier analysis. In a later analysis, DRB1 alleles had the most associated TCRs; HLA-C alleles the fewest.

Sequencing was carried out using PBMCs. The chain joins TRBV11-2 to TRBJ2-1; 8 nucleotides match TRBD2. The TCR comes from a woman between 40 and 55 years old in good health and CMV-seropositive. The CDR3 region is CASSREGHEQFF. The CDR3 DNA reads as TGTGCCAGCAGTCGGGAGGGCCATGAGCAGTTCTTC.